The 11 T cell receptor beta chains given below trace back to one sample, sequenced in a study of blood T cell repertoires in COVID-19. TCRdb's table, derived via immunoSEQ multiplex PCR, lists solely in-frame clones and lacks some. The sample has 200,000 to 250,000 clones; over 75% are singletons. Specimen: peripheral blood. These receptors originate from a man aged 50 or older with COVID-19, enrolled during active disease.

The chain employs TRBV18 and TRBJ1-1; D ambiguous. The CDR3 contains 14 residues. V lost 0 bases to trimming and J lost 0 bases, with 5 bases between them. Germline V lookup: CDR1 KGHSH, CDR2 LQKENI. CDR3 loop: CASSPPSVNTEAFF. CDR3 DNA: TGTGCCAGCTCACCACCTTCTGTGAACACTGAAGCTTTCTTT.

V is TRBV4-1 and J is TRBJ1-5, with 8 nucleotides matching TRBD1. The CDR3 runs to 17 residues. V dropped 1 base and J dropped 5; count of bases not matched to a gene: 10. CDR1 and CDR2 from the germline V gene are MGHRA and YSYEKL. The CDR3 here is CASSQGDRRTLDQPQHF. CDR3 nucleotide sequence: TGCGCCAGCAGCCAAGGGGACAGGCGTACGTTAGATCAGCCCCAGCATTTT.

V is TRBV28 and J is TRBJ1-5, with D unclear. Germline CDR1 is MDHEN and CDR2 is SYDVKM. V lost 2 bases, J lost 2 bases, and 19 bases lay in between. CDR3 length equals 18 residues. The CDR3 DNA reads as TGTGCCAGCAGTTTAATACGTCAAGGCGGGCAGGGCAATCAGCCCCAGCATTTT. This codes for CASSLIRQGGQGNQPQHF.

The chain combines TRBV30 with TRBJ1-4; no firm D call. V dropped 0 bases and J dropped 11 bases, with 7 bases sitting between them. Per germline, CDR1 GTSNPN and CDR2 SVGIG (reference sequence). This CDR3 has 11 residues. DNA of the CDR3: TGTGCCTGGAGTGTAGCGGCCAAACTGTTTTTT. Amino acids: CAWSVAAKLFF.

The chain joins TRBV28 to TRBJ2-1; D is uncertain. There are 11 residues in the CDR3. The germline V and J ends were trimmed by 8 bases and 5 bases, with 7 bases remaining between them. The germline V gene encodes CDR1 MDHEN and CDR2 SYDVKM. CDR3 loop: CASLGNNEQFF. CDR3 sequence (DNA): TGTGCCAGCCTAGGAAACAATGAGCAGTTCTTC.

The J gene is TRBJ2-5, the V gene TRBV11-2; D gene uncertain. Trimming stripped 1 base from V and 4 bases from J, with 13 bases between. CDR1 and CDR2 (germline): SGHAT, FQNNGV. The CDR3 is 15 residues long. CDR3 DNA sequence: TGTGCCAGCAGCTTAGCACAGACCTACGGAGAGACCCAGTACTTC. Protein product: CASSLAQTYGETQYF.

This clone was observed a few times. The V call is TRBV20-1, the J call TRBJ1-4; TRBD1 matches at 8 bases. The CDR3 runs 14 residues. The germline V gene encodes CDR1 DFQATT and CDR2 SNEGSKA (reference sequence). V lost 3 bases to trimming and J lost 7 bases; unmatched junction nucleotides: 7. The CDR3: CSASPTGVGEKLFF. DNA for the CDR3: TGCAGTGCTAGTCCGACAGGGGTTGGTGAAAAACTGTTTTTT.

This clone was seen once. V and J are TRBV19 and TRBJ2-1; the match to TRBD1 covers 9 bases. The CDR3 spans 14 residues. Trimming at V came to 6 bases and at J to 7 bases, leaving 7 bases not matched to a gene. Germline CDR1 LNHDA, CDR2 SQIVND (reference sequence). CDR3 DNA sequence: TGTGCCAGTAGCCAACAGGGGGCGGATAATGAGCAGTTCTTC. Its translation is CASSQQGADNEQFF.

CDR3 coding DNA: TGTGCCAGCACCGAGACAGCGAGGACTAGCGGCTCTGGGGCCAACGTCCTGACTTTC. Translating it yields CASTETARTSGSGANVLTF. The chain joins TRBV7-6 to TRBJ2-6; TRBD2 matches 10 bases. This CDR3 contains 19 residues. V was clipped by 7 bases and J by 0 bases; unmatched bases: 12. Germline V gene lookup returns CDR1 SGHVS and CDR2 FNYEAQ.

The chain recombines TRBV3-1 (or the pseudogene TRBV3-2) with TRBJ2-2; no definite D call. V was shortened by 1 base and J by 3 bases, with 9 bases between the two germline ends. Germline V CDR1 and CDR2: LGHDT, YNNKEL (reference sequence). The CDR3 is 15 residues long. CDR3 DNA: TGTGCCAGCAGCCAAGGTCAGGCCCACACCGGGGAGCTGTTTTTT. This sequence encodes CASSQGQAHTGELFF.

The V gene is TRBV13, the J gene TRBJ2-5; D is unclear. The germline gives CDR1 PRHDT, CDR2 FYEKMQ (reference sequence). The ends were cut back, 2 bases at V and 4 bases at J, with 5 bases in the middle. The CDR3 has 12 residues. CDR3 loop: CASSLIGETQYF. The CDR3 DNA reads as TGTGCCAGCAGCTTAATCGGAGAGACCCAGTACTTC.